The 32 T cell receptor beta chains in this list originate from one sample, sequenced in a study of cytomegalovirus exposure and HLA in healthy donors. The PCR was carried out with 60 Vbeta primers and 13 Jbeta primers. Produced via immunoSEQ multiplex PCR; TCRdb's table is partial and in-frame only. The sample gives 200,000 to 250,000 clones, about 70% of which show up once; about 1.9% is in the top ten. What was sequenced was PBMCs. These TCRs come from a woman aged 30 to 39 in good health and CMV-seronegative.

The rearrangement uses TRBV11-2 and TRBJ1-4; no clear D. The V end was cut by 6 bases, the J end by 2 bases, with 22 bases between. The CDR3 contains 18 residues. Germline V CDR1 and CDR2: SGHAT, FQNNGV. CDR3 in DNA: TGTGCCAGCAGTACAGCGGACGGGCATTACCCGACTAATGAAAAACTGTTTTTT. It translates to CASSTADGHYPTNEKLFF.

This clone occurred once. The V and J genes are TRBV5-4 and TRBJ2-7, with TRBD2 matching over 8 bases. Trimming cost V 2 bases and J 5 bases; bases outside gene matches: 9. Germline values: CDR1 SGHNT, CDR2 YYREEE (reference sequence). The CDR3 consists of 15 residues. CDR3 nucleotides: TGTGCCAGCAGCTTTAGAGGACTAGCTTTCGACGAGCAGTACTTC. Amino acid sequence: CASSFRGLAFDEQYF. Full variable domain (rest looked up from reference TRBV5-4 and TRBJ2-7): ETGVTQSPTHLIKTRGQQVTLRCSSQSGHNTVSWYQQALGQGPQFIFQYYREEENGRGNFPPRFSGLQFPNYSSELNVNALELDDSALYLCASSFRGLAFDEQYFGPGTRLTVT.

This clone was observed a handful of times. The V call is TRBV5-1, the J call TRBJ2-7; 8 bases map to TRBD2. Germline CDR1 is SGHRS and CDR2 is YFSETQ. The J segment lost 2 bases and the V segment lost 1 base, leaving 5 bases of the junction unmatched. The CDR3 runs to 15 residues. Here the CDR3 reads CASSLNREGAYEQYF. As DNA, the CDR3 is TGCGCCAGCAGCTTGAACCGGGAGGGGGCCTACGAGCAGTACTTC.

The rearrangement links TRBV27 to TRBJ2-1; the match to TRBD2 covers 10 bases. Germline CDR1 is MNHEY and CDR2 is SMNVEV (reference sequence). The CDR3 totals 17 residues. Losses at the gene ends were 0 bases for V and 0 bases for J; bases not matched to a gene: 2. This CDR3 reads CASSLSLAGLSYNEQFF. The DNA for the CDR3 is TGTGCCAGCAGTTTATCACTAGCGGGGCTCTCCTACAATGAGCAGTTCTTC.

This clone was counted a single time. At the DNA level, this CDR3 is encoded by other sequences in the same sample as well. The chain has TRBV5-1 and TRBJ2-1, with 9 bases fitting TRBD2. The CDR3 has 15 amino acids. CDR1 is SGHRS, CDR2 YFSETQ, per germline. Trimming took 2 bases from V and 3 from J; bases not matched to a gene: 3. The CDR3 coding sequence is TGCGCCAGCAGCTTAGCGGGGGGCCTCTACAATGAGCAGTTCTTC. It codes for CASSLAGGLYNEQFF.

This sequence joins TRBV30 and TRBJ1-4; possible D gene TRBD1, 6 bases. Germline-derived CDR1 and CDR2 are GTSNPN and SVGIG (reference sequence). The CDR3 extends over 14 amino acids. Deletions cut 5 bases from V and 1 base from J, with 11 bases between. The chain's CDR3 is CAWGLTGTNEKLFF. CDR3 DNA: TGTGCCTGGGGCCTGACAGGAACTAATGAAAAACTGTTTTTT.

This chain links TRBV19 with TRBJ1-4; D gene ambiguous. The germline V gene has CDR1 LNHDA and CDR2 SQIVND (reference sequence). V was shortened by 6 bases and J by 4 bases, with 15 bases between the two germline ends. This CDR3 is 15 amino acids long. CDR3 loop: CASSQSGSYNEKLFF. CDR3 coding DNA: TGTGCCAGTAGCCAAAGCGGCAGCTATAATGAAAAACTGTTTTTT.

The CDR3 sequence is CASTPLGLAGIRDEQFF. The CDR3 coding sequence is TGTGCCAGTACACCGTTAGGACTAGCGGGAATCCGCGATGAGCAGTTCTTC. V gene TRBV19 combines with J gene TRBJ2-1; 12 bases align to TRBD2. The CDR3 runs to 17 residues. The germline V gene encodes CDR1 LNHDA and CDR2 SQIVND (reference sequence). The V and J ends lost 7 bases and 8 bases, in that order; junction bases with no gene match: 15.

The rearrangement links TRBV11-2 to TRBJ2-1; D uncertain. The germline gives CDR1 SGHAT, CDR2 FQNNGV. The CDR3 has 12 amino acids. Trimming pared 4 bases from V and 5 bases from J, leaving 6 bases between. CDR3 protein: CASSWRNNEQFF. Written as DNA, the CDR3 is TGTGCCAGCAGCTGGCGGAACAATGAGCAGTTCTTC. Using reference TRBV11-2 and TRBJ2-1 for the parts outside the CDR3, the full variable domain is EAGVAQSPRYKIIEKRQSVAFWCNPISGHATLYWYQQILGQGPKLLIQFQNNGVVDDSQLPKDRFSAERLKGVDSTLKIQPAKLEDSAVYLCASSWRNNEQFFGPGTRLTVL.

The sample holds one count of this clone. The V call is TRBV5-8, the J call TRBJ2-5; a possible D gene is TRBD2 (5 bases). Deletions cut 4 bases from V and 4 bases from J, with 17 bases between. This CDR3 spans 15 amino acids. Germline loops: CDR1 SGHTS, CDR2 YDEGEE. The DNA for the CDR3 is TGTGCCAGCAGCCGGGAAGTTCCCCTGGGAGAGACCCAGTACTTC. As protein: CASSREVPLGETQYF.

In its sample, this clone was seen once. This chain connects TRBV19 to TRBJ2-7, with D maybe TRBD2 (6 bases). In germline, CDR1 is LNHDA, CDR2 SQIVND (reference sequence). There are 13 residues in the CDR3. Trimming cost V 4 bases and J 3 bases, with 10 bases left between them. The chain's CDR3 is CASSTGGNYEQYF. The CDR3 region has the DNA TGTGCCAGTAGTACTGGGGGGAACTACGAGCAGTACTTC.

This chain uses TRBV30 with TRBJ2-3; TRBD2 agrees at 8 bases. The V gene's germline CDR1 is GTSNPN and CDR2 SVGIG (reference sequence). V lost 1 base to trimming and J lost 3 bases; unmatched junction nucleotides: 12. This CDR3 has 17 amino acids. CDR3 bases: TGTGCCTGGAGTGAAGGGGGGTCGGGAGGGCCTACAGATACGCAGTATTTT. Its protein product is CAWSEGGSGGPTDTQYF.

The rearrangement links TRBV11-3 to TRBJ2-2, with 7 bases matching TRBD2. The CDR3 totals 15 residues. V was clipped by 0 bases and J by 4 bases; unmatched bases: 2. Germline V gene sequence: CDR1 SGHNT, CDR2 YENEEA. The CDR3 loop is CASSLDGGFTGELFF. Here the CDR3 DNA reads TGTGCCAGCAGCTTAGACGGGGGGTTCACCGGGGAGCTGTTTTTT. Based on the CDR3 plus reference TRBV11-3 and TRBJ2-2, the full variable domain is EAGVVQSPRYKIIEKKQPVAFWCNPISGHNTLYWYLQNLGQGPELLIRYENEEAVDDSQLPKDRFSAERLKGVDSTLKIQPAELGDSAVYLCASSLDGGFTGELFFGEGSRLTVL.

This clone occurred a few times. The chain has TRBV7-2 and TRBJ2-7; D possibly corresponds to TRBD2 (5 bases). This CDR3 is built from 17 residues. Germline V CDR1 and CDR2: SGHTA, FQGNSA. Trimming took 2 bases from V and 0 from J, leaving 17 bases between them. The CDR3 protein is CASSLRGGRFYSYEQYF. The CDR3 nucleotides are TGTGCCAGCAGCTTACGCGGAGGCAGGTTTTACTCCTACGAGCAGTACTTC.

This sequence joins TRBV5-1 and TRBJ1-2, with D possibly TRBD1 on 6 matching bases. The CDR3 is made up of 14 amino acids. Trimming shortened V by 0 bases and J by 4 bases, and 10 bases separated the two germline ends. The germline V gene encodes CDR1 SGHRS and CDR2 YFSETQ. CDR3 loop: CASSLGQELYGYTF. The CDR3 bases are TGCGCCAGCAGCTTGGGACAGGAACTCTATGGCTACACCTTC.

The CDR3 region has the DNA TGTGCCAGCAGTGAAGTTTTTAAATCTACGCCGCAGTATTTT. Residues: CASSEVFKSTPQYF. The rearrangement uses TRBV6-5 and TRBJ2-3; D is unresolved. V gave up 5 bases and J gave up 10 bases, with 19 bases separating them. Germline V gene lookup returns CDR1 MNHEY and CDR2 SVGAGI. The CDR3 is 14 amino acids.

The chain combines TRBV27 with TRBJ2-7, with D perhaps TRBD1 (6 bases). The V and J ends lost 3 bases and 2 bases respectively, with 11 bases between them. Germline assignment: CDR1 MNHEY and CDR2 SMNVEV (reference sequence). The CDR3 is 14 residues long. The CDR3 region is CASSFGTPTYEQYF. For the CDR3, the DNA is TGTGCCAGCAGTTTCGGGACACCGACCTACGAGCAGTACTTC.

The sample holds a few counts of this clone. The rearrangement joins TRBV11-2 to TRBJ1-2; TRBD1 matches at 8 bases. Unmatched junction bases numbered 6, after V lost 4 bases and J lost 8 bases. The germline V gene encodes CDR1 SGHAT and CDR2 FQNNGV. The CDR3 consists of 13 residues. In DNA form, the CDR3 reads TGTGCCAGCAGCTCTGGACAGGGAAGGGGCTACACCTTC. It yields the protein CASSSGQGRGYTF.

The CDR3 protein is CASSQTPGEARGYEQYF. In nucleotides, the CDR3 is TGTGCCAGCAGCCAAACCCCCGGTGAAGCCCGGGGTTACGAGCAGTACTTC. The gene calls are TRBV16 and TRBJ2-7, with D possibly matching TRBD2 (5 bases). CDR1 is KGHSY, CDR2 FQNENV, per germline. CDR3 length: 17 amino acids. V was shortened by 2 bases and J by 4 bases, with 21 bases between the two germline ends.

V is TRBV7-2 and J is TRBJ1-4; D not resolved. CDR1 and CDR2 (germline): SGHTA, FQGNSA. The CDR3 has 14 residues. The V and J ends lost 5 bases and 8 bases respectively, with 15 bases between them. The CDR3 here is CASSPLAGGEKLFF. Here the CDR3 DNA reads TGTGCCAGCAGCCCCCTGGCAGGAGGCGAAAAACTGTTTTTT.

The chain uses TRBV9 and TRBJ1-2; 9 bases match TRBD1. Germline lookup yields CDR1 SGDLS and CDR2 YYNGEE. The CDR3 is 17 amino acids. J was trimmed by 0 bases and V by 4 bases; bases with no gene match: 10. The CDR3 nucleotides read TGTGCCAGCAGCCAGGCACAGGGGGCGCCCCCTAACTATGGCTACACCTTC. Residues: CASSQAQGAPPNYGYTF.

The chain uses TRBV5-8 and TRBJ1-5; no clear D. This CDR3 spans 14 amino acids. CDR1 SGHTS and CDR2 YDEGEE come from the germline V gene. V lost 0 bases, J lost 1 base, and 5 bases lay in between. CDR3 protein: CASSLDSSNQPQHF. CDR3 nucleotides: TGTGCCAGCAGCTTGGACAGCAGCAATCAGCCCCAGCATTTT. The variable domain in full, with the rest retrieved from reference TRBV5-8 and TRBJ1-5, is EAGVTQSPTHLIKTRGQQATLRCSPISGHTSVYWYQQALGLGLQFLLWYDEGEERNRGNFPPRFSGRQFPNYSSELNVNALELEDSALYLCASSLDSSNQPQHFGDGTRLSIL.

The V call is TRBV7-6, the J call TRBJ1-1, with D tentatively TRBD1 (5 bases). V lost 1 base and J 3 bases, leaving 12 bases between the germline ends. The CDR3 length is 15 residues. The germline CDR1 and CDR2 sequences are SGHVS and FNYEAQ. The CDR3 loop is CASSLDWGLDTEAFF. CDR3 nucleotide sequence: TGTGCCAGCAGCTTAGATTGGGGCTTAGACACTGAAGCTTTCTTT.

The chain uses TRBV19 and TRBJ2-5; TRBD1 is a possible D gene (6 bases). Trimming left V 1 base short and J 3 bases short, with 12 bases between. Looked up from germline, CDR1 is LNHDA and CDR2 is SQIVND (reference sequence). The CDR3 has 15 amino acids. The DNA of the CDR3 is TGTGCCAGTAGTATAGGCGCAGGGGCGGAAGAGACCCAGTACTTC. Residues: CASSIGAGAEETQYF.

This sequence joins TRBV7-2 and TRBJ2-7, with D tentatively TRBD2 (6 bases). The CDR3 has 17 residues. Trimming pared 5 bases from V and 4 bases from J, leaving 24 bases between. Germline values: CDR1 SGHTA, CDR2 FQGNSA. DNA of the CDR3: TGTGCCAGCAGCGTCCGGGACTCCCCCTTTATCGTATACGAGCAGTACTTC. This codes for CASSVRDSPFIVYEQYF.

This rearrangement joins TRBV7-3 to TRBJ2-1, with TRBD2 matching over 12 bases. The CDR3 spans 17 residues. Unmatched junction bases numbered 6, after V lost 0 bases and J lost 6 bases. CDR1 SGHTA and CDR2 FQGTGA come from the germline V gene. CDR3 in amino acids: CASSLTGGLAGGNEQFF. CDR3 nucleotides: TGTGCCAGCAGCTTAACGGGGGGACTAGCGGGTGGCAATGAGCAGTTCTTC.

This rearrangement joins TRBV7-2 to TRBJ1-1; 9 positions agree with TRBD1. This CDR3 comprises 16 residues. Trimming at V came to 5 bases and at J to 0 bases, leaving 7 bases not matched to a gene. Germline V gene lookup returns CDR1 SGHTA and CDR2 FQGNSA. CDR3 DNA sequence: TGTGCCAGCAGCATCGACAGGGGGTTTATGAACACTGAAGCTTTCTTT. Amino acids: CASSIDRGFMNTEAFF.

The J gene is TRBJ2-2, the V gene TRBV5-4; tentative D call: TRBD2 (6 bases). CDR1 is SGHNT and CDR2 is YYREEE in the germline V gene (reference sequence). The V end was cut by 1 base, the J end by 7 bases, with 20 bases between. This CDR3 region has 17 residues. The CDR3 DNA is TGTGCCAGCAGCTTGTGGGGGGAGAGCGAAAGGGGCGGGGAGCTGTTTTTT. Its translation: CASSLWGESERGGELFF.

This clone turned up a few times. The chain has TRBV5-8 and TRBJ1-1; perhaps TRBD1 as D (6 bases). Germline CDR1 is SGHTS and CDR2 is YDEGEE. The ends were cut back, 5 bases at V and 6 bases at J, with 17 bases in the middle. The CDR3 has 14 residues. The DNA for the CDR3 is TGTGCCAGCAGTCGGGGGACGGGGGGCGCTGAAGCTTTCTTT. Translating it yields CASSRGTGGAEAFF.

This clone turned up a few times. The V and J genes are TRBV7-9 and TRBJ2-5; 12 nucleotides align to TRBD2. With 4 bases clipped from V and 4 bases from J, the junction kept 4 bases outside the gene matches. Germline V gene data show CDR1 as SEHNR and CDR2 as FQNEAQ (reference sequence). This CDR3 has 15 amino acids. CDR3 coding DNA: TGTGCCAGCAGCTCGACTAGCGGGAGAGGAGAGACCCAGTACTTC. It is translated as CASSSTSGRGETQYF.

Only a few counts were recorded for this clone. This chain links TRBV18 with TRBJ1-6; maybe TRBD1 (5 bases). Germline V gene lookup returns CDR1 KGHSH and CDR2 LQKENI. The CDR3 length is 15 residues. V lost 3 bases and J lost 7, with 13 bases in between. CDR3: CASSPLGPGNSPLHF. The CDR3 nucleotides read TGTGCCAGCTCACCTTTGGGCCCAGGGAATTCACCCCTCCACTTT.

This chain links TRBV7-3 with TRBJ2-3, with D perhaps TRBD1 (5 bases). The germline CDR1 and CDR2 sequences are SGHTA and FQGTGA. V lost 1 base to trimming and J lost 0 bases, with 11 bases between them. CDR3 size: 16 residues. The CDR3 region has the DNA TGTGCCAGCAGCTTAAGGGGCGCAGAAAGCACAGATACGCAGTATTTT. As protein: CASSLRGAESTDTQYF.